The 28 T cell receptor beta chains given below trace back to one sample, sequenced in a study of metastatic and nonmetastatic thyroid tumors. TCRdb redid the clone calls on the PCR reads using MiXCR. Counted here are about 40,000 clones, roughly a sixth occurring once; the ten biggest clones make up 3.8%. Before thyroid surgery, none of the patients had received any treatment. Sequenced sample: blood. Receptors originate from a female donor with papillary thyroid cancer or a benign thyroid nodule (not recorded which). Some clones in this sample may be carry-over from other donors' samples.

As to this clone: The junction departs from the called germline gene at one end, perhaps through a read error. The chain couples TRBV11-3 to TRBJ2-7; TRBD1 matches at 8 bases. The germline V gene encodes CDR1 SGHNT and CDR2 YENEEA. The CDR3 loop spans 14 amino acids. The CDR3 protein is CASILAGGRYEQYF. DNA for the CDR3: TGTGCCAGCATCTTAGCAGGGGGCCGCTACGAGCAGTACTTC.

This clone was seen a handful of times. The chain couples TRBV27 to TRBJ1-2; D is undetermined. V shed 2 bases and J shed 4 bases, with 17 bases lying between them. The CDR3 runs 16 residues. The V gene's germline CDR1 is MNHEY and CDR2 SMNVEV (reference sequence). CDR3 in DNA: TGTGCCAGCAGTTTAAGGGTTAATCGCGCGGGCTATGGCTACACCTTC. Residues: CASSLRVNRAGYGYTF.

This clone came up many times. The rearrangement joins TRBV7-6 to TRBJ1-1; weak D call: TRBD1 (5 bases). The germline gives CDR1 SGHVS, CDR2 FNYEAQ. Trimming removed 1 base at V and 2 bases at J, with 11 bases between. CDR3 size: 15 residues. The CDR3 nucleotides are TGTGCCAGCAGCTTAGTTTCAGGGCTCAACACTGAAGCTTTCTTT. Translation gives CASSLVSGLNTEAFF.

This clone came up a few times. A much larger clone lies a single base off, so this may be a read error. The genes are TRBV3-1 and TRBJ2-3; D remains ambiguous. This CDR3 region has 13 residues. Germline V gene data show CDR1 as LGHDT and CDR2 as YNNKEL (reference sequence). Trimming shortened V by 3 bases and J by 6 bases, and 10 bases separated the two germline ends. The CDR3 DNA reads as TGTGCCAGCAGCCATCCGAGGTGTGATACGCAGTATTTT. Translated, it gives CASSHPRCDTQYF.

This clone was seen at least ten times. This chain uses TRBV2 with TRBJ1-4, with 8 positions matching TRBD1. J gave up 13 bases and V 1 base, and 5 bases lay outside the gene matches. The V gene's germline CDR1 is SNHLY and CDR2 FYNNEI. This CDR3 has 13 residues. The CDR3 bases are TGTGCCAGCAGTGAAGTGCGGACAGGGTCACTGTTTTTT. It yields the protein CASSEVRTGSLFF. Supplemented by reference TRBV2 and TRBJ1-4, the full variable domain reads EPEVTQTPSHQVTQMGQEVILRCVPISNHLYFYWYRQILGQKVEFLVSFYNNEISEKSEIFDDQFSVERPDGSNFTLKIRSTKLEDSAMYFCASSEVRTGSLFFGSGTQLSVL.

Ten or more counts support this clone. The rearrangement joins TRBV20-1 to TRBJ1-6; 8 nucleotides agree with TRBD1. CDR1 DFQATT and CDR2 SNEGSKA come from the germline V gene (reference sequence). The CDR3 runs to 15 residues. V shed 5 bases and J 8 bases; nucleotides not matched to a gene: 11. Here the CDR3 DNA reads TGCAGTGCTCTTCGAGGAGACAGGGGTTATTCACCCCTCCACTTT. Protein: CSALRGDRGYSPLHF.

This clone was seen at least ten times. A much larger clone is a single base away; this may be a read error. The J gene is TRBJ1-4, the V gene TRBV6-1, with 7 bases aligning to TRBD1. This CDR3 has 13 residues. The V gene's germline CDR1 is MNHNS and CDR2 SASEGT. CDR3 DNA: TGTGCCAGCAGCGCCCAGGGGGGGGAAAAACTGCTTTTT. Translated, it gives CASSAQGGEKLLF.

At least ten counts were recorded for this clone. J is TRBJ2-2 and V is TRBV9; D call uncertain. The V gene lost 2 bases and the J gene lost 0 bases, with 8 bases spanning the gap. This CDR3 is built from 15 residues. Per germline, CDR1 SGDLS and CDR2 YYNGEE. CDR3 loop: CASSVSASNTGELFF. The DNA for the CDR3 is TGTGCCAGCAGCGTGTCCGCCTCGAACACCGGGGAGCTGTTTTTT. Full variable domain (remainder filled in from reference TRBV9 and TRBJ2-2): DSGVTQTPKHLITATGQRVTLRCSPRSGDLSVYWYQQSLDQGLQFLIQYYNGEERAKGNILERFSAQQFPDLHSELNLSSLELGDSALYFCASSVSASNTGELFFGEGSRLTVL.

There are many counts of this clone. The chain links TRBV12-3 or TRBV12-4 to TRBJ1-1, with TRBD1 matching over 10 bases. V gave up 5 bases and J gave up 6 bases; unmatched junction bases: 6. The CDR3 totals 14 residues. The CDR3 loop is CASSPGQGWAEAFF. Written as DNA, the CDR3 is TGTGCCAGCAGTCCGGGACAGGGGTGGGCTGAAGCTTTCTTT.

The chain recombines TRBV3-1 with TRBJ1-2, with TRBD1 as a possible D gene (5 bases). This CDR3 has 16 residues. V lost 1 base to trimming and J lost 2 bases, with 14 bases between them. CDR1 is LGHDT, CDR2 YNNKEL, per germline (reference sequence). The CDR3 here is CASSQASKGFNYGYTF. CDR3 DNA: TGTGCCAGCAGCCAAGCCTCTAAGGGGTTCAACTATGGCTACACCTTC.

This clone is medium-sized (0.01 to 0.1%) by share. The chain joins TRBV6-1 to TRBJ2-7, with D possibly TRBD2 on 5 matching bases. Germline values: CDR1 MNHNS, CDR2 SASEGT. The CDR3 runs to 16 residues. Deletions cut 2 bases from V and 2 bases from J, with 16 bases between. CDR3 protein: CASSEWERTAPYEQYF. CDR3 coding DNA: TGTGCCAGCAGTGAATGGGAGAGGACTGCCCCCTACGAGCAGTACTTC.

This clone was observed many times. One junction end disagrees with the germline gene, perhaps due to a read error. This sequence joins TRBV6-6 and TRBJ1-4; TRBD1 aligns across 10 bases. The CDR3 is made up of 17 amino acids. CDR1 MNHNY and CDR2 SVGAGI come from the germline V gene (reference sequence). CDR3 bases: TGTGCCAGCAGTTCGTCCCGGGACAGGGGCCGCGGTGAAAAACTGCTTTTT. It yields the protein CASSSSRDRGRGEKLLF.

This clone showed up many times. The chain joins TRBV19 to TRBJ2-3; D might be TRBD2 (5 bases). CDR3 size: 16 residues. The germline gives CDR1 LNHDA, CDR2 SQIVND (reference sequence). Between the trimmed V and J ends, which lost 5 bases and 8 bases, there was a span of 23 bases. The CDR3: CASSSAPSPPLGTQYF. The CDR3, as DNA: TGTGCCAGTAGTTCAGCGCCTAGCCCACCTCTTGGTACGCAGTATTTT.

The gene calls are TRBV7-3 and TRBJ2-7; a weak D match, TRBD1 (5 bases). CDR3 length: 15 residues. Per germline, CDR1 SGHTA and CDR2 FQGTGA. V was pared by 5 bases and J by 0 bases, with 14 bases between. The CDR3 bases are TGTGCCAGCAGCCCCCCCCCGACAGACTCCTACGAGCAGTACTTC. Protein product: CASSPPPTDSYEQYF.

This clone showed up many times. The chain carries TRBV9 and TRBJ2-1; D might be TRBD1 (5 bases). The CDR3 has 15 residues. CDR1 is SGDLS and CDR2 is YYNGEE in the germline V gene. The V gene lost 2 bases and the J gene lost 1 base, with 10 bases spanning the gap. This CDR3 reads CASSVDTGSYNEQFF. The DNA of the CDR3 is TGTGCCAGCAGCGTTGATACAGGATCCTACAATGAGCAGTTCTTC.

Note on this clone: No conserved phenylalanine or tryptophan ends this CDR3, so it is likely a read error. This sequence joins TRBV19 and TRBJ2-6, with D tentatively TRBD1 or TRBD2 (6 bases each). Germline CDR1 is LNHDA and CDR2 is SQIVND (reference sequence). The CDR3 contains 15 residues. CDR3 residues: CASSIGGAGAKVLTL. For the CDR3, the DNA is TGTGCCAGTAGTATCGGGGGCGCTGGGGCCAAAGTCCTGACTCTC.

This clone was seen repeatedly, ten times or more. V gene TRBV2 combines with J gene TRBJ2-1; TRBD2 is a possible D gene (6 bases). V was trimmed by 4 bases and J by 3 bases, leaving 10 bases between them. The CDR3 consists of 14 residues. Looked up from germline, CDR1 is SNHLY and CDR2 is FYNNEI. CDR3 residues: CASSVAEYYNEQFF. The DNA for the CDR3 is TGTGCCAGCAGTGTAGCGGAGTACTACAATGAGCAGTTCTTC.

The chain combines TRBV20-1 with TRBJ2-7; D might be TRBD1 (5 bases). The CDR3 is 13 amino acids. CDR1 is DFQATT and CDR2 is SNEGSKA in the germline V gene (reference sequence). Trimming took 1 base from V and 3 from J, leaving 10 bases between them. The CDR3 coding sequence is TGCAGTGCTAGAGCGACAGAGATCTACGAGCAGTACTTC. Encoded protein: CSARATEIYEQYF.

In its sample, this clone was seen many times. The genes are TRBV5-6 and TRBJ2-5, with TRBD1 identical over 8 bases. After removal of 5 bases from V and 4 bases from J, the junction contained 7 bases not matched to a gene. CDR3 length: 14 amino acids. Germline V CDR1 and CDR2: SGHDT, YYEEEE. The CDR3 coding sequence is TGTGCCAGCAGACGGACAGGGTTCGTAGAGACCCAGTACTTC. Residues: CASRRTGFVETQYF.

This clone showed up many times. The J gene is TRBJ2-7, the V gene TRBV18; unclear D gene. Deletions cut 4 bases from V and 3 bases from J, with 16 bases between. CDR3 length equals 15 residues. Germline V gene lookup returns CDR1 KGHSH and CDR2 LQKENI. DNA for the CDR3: TGTGCCAGCTCACTTCAAGAGACAAATTTCTACGAGCAGTACTTC. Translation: CASSLQETNFYEQYF.

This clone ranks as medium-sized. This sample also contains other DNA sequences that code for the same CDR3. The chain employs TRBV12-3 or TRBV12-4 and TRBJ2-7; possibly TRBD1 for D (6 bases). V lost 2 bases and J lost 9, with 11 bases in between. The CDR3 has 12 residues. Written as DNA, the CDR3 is TGTGCCAGCAGTTTACAGGGGTGGGGGCAGTACTTC. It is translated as CASSLQGWGQYF.

The CDR3 DNA reads TGTGCCAGCAGTTTGCCCGGGCACTGGGGTTACGAGCAGTACTTC. Translated: CASSLPGHWGYEQYF. This rearrangement joins TRBV28 to TRBJ2-7; D remains unclear. CDR3 length: 15 residues. Trimming left V 3 bases short and J 4 bases short, with 16 bases between. Germline V gene lookup returns CDR1 MDHEN and CDR2 SYDVKM.

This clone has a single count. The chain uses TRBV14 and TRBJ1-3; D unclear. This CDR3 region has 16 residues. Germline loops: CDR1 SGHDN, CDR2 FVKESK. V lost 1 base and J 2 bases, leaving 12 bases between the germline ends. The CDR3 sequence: CASSQGIANPGNTIYF. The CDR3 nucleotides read TGTGCCAGCAGCCAAGGCATAGCGAATCCTGGAAACACCATATATTTT.

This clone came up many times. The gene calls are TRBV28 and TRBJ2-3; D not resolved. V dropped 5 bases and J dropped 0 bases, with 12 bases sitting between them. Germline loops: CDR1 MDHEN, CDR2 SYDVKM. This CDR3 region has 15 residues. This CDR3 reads CASSALGGSTDTQYF. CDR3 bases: TGTGCCAGCAGTGCCCTGGGTGGAAGCACAGATACGCAGTATTTT.

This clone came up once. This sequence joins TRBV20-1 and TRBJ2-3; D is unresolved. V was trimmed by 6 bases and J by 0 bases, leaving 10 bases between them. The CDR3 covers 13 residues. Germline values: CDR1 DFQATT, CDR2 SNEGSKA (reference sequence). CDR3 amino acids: CSARLSSTDTQYF. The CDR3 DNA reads TGCAGTGCCAGACTCTCTAGCACAGATACGCAGTATTTT.

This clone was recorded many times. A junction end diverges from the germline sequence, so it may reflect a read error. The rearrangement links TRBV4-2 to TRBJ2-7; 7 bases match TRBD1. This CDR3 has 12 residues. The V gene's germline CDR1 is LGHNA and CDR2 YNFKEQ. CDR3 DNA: TGTGCCAGCAGCGAAGACAGGGTCGAGCAGTACTTC. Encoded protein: CASSEDRVEQYF.

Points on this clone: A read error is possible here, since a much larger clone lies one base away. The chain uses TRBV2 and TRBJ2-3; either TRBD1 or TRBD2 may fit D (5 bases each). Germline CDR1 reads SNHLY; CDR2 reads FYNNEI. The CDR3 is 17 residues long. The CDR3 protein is CASTHLGTLTTTYTQYF. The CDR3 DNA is TGTGCCAGCACCCACCTCGGGACCCTTACCACCACATATACGCAGTATTTT. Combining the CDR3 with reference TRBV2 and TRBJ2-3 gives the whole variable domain EPEVTQTPSHQVTQMGQEVILRCVPISNHLYFYWYRQILGQKVEFLVSFYNNEISEKSEIFDDQFSVERPDGSNFTLKIRSTKLEDSAMYFCASTHLGTLTTTYTQYFGPGTRLTVL.

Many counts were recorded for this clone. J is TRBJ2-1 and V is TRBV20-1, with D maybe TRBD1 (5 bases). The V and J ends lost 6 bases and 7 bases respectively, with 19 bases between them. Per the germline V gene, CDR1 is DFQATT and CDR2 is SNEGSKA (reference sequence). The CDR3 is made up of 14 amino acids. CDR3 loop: CSAVQGLGPNEQFF. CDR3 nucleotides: TGCAGTGCGGTCCAGGGATTGGGGCCAAATGAGCAGTTCTTC.